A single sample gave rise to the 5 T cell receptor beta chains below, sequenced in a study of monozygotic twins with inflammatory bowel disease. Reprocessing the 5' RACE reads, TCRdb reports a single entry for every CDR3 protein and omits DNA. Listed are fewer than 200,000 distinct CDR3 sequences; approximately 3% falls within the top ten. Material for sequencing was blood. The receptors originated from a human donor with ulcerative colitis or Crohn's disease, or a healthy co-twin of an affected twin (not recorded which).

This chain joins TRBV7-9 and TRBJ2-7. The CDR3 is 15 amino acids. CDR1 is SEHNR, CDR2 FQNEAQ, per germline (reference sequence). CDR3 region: CASSLSGNLIYEQYF.

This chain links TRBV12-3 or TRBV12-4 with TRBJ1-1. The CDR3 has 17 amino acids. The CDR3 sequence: CASSPGEGVKLDTEAFF.

CDR3 region: CASRRTSGGGYNEQFF. The J gene is TRBJ2-1, the V gene TRBV6-2 or TRBV6-3; TCRdb picks TRBD2, but there is no DNA to check that call. The germline CDR1 and CDR2 sequences are MNHEY and SVGEGT. The CDR3 sequence is 16 residues long.

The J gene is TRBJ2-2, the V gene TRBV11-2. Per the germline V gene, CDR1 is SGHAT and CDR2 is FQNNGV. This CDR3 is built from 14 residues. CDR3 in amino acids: CASSLDPRSGELFF. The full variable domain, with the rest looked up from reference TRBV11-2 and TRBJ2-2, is EAGVAQSPRYKIIEKRQSVAFWCNPISGHATLYWYQQILGQGPKLLIQFQNNGVVDDSQLPKDRFSAERLKGVDSTLKIQPAKLEDSAVYLCASSLDPRSGELFFGEGSRLTVL.

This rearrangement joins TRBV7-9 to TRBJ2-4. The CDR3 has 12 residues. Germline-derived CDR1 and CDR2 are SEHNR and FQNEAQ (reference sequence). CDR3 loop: CASSLAGTIQYF.